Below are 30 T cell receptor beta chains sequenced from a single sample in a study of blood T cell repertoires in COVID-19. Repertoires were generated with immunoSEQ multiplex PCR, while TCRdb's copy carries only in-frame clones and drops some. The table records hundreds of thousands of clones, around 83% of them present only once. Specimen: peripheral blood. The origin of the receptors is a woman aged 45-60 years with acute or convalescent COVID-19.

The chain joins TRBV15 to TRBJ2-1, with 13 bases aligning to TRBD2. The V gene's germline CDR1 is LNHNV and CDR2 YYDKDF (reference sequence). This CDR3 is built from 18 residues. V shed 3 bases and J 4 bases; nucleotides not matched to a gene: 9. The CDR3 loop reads CATSRRRTSGSLYNEQFF. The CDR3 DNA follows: TGTGCCACCAGCAGGCGTCGGACTAGCGGGAGTCTTTACAATGAGCAGTTCTTC.

DNA for the CDR3: TGTGCCAGCAGTTTATTTAGCCGATTGGCCCGCGGCGAGCAGTACTTC. As protein: CASSLFSRLARGEQYF. The genes are TRBV28 and TRBJ2-7; D unclear. With 1 base removed from V and 6 bases from J, the gap between germline ends came to 19 bases. Germline V CDR1 and CDR2: MDHEN, SYDVKM. The CDR3 runs to 16 residues.

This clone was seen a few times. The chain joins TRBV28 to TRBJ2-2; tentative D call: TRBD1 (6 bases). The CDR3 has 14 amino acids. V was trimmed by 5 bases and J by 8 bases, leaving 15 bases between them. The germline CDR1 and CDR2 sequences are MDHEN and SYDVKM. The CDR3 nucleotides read TGTGCCAGCAGTCCAAGAACGACAGGAGGGGAGCTGTTTTTT. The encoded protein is CASSPRTTGGELFF.

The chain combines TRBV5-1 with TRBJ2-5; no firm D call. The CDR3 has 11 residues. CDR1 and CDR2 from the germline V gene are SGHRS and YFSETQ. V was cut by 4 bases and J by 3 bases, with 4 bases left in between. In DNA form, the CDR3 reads TGCGCCAGCAGCGCAGAAGAGACCCAGTACTTC. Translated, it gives CASSAEETQYF.

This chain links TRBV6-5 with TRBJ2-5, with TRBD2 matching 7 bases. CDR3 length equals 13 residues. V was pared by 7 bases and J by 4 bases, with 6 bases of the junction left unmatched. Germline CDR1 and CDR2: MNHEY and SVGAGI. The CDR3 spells CASNPWGGETQYF. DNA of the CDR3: TGTGCCAGCAACCCATGGGGGGGAGAGACCCAGTACTTC.

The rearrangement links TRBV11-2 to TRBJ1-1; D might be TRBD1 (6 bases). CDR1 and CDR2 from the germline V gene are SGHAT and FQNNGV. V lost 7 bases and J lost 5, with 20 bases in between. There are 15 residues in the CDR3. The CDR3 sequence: CASTRTPNQGTEAFF. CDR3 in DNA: TGTGCCAGCACCCGGACACCAAATCAGGGGACTGAAGCTTTCTTT.

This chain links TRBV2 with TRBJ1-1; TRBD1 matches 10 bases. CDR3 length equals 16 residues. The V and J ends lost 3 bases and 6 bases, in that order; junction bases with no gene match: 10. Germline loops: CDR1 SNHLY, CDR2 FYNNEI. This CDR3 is CASSDMWTGGDAEAFF. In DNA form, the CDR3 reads TGTGCCAGCAGTGATATGTGGACAGGGGGGGACGCTGAAGCTTTCTTT. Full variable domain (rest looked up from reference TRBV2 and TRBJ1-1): EPEVTQTPSHQVTQMGQEVILRCVPISNHLYFYWYRQILGQKVEFLVSFYNNEISEKSEIFDDQFSVERPDGSNFTLKIRSTKLEDSAMYFCASSDMWTGGDAEAFFGQGTRLTVV.

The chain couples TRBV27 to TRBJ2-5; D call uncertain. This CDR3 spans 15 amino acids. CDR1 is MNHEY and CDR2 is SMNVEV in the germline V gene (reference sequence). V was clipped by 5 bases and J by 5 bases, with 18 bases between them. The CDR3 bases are TGTGCCAGCAGTCGCTACGATCCTCTCGGGGAGACCCAGTACTTC. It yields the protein CASSRYDPLGETQYF.

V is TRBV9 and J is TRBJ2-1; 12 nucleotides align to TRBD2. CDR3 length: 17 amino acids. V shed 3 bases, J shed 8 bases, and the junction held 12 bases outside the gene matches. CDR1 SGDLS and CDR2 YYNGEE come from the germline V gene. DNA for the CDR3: TGTGCCAGCAGCGACGGACTAGCGGGACAAAAATTGCATGAGCAGTTCTTC. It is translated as CASSDGLAGQKLHEQFF.

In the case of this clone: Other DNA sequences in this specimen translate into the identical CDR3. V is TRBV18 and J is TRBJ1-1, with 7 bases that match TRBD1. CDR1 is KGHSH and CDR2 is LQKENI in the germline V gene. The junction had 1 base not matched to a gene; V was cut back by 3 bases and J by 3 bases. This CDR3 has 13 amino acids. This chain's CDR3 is CASSPRGDTEAFF. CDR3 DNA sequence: TGTGCCAGCTCACCCAGGGGGGACACTGAAGCTTTCTTT. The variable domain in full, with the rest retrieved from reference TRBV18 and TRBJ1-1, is NAGVMQNPRHLVRRRGQEARLRCSPMKGHSHVYWYRQLPEEGLKFMVYLQKENIIDESGMPKERFSAEFPKEGPSILRIQQVVRGDSAAYFCASSPRGDTEAFFGQGTRLTVV.

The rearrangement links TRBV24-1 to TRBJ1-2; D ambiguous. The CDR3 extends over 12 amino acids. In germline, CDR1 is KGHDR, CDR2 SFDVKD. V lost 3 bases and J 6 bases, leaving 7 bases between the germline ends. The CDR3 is CATSDQVNGYTF. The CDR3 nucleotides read TGTGCCACCAGTGATCAGGTTAATGGCTACACCTTC.

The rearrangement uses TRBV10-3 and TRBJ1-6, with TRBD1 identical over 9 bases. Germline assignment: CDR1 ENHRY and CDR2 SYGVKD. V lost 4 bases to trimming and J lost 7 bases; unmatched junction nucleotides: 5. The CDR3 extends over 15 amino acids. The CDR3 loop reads CAISGGTGRNSPLHF. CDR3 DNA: TGTGCCATCAGTGGAGGGACAGGGAGAAATTCACCCCTCCACTTT.

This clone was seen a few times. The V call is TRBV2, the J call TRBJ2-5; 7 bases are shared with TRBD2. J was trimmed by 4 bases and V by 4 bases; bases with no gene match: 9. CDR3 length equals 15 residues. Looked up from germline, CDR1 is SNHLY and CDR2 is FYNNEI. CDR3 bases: TGTGCCAGCAGTGGTCAGGGAGGGTATAGAGAGACCCAGTACTTC. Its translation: CASSGQGGYRETQYF.

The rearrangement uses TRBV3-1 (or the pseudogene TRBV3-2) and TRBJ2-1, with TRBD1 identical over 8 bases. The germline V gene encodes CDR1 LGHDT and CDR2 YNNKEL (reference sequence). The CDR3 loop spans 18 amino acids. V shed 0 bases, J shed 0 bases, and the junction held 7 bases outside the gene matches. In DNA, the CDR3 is TGTGCCAGCAGCCAAGATGGGGGACAGGCCTACTCCTACAATGAGCAGTTCTTC. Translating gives CASSQDGGQAYSYNEQFF.

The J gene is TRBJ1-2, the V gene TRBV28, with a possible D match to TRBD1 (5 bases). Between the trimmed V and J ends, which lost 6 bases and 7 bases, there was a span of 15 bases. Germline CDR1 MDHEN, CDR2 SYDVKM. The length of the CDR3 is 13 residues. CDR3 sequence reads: CASSPVPTGGYTF. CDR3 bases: TGTGCCAGCAGCCCCGTCCCCACAGGTGGCTACACCTTC.

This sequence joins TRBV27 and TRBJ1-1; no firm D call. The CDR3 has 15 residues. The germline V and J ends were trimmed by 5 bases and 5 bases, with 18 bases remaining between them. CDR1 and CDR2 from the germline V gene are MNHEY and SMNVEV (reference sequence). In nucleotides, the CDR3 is TGTGCCAGCAGTCTCCGGGTTTTCGCCGGGACTGAAGCTTTCTTT. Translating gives CASSLRVFAGTEAFF.

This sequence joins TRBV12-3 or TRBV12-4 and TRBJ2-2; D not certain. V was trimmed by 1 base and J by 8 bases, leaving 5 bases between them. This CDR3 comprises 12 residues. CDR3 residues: CASSLGQGELFF. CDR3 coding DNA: TGTGCCAGCAGTTTAGGGCAGGGGGAGCTGTTTTTT.

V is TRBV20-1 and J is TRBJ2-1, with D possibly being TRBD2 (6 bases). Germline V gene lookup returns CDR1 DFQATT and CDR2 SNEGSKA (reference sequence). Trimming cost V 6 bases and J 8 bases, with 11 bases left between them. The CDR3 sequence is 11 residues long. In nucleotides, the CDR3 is TGCAGTGCCACACTAGCCGATGAGCAGTTCTTC. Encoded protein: CSATLADEQFF.

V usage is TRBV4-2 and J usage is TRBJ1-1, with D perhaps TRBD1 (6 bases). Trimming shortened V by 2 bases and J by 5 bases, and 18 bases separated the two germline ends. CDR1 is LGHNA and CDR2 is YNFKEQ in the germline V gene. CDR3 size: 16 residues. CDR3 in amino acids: CASSQMGQGFPTEAFF. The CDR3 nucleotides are TGTGCCAGCAGCCAAATGGGGCAGGGGTTTCCGACTGAAGCTTTCTTT.

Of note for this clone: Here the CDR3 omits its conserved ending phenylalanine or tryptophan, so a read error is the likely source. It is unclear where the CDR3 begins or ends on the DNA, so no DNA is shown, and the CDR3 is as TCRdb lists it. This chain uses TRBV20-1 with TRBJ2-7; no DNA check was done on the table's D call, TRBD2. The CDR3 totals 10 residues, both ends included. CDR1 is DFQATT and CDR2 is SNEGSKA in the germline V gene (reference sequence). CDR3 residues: CSAQAGGVHE.

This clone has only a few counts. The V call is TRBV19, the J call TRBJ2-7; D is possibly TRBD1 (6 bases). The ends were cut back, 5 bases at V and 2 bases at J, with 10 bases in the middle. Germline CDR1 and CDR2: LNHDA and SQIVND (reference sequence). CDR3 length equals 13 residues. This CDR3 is CASSPWTAYEQYF. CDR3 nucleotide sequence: TGTGCCAGTAGTCCCTGGACAGCCTACGAGCAGTACTTC.

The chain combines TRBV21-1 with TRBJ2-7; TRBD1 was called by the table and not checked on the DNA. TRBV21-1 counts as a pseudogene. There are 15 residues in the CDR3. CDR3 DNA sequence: TGTGCCAGCATCCACACCCAGGGGGGACTCTACGAGCAGTACTTC. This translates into CASIHTQGGLYEQYF.

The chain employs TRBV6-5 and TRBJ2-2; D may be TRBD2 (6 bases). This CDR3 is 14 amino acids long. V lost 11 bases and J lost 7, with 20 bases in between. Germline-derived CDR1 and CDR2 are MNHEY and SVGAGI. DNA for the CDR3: TGTGCCGCCCGGGGGACTTGGGGAGACGGGGAGCTGTTTTTT. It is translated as CAARGTWGDGELFF.

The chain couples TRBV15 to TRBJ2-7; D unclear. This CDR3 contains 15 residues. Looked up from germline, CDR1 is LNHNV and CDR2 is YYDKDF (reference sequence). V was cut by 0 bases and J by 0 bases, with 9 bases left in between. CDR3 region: CATSRDRSDSYEQYF. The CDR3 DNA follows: TGTGCCACCAGCAGAGATAGAAGCGACTCCTACGAGCAGTACTTC.

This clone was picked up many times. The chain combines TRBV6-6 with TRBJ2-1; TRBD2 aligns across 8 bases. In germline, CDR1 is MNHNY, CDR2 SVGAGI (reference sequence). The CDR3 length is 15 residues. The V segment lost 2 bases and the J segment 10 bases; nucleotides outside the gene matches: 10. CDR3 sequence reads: CASSYETSARREQFF. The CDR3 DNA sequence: TGTGCCAGCAGTTACGAGACTAGCGCCCGGCGGGAGCAGTTCTTC.

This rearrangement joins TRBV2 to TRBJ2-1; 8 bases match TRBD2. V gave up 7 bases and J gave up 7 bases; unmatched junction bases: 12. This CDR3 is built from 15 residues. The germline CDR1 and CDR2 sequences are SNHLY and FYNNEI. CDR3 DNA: TGTGCCAGCACGCCTACTAGCGGTTTTATTAATGAGCAGTTCTTC. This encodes CASTPTSGFINEQFF.

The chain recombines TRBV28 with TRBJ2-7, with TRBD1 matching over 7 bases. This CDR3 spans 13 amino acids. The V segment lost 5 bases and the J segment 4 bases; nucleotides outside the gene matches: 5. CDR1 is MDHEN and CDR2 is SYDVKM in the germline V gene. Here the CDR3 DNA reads TGTGCCAGCAGTAAAGACAGGGCATACGAGCAGTACTTC. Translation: CASSKDRAYEQYF.

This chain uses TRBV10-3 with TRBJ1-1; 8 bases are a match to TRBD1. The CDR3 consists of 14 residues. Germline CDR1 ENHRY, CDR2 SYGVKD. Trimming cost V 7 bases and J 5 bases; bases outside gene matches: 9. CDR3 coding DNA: TGTGCCATCAAGGCGGACAGGGAGGGTACTGAAGCTTTCTTT. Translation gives CAIKADREGTEAFF.

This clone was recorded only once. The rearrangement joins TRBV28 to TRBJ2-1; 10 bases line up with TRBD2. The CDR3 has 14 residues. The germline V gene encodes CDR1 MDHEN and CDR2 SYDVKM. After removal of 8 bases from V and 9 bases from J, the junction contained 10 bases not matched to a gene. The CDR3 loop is CASEEASGSGEQFF. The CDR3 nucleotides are TGTGCCAGCGAGGAGGCTAGCGGGAGTGGTGAGCAGTTCTTC.

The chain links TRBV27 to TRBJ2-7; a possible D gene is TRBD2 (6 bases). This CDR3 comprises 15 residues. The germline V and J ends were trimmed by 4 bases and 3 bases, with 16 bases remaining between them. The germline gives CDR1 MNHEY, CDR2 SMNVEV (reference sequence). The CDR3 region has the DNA TGTGCCAGCAGTTCGGCCGCGGGACTCCACTACGAGCAGTACTTC. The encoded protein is CASSSAAGLHYEQYF.